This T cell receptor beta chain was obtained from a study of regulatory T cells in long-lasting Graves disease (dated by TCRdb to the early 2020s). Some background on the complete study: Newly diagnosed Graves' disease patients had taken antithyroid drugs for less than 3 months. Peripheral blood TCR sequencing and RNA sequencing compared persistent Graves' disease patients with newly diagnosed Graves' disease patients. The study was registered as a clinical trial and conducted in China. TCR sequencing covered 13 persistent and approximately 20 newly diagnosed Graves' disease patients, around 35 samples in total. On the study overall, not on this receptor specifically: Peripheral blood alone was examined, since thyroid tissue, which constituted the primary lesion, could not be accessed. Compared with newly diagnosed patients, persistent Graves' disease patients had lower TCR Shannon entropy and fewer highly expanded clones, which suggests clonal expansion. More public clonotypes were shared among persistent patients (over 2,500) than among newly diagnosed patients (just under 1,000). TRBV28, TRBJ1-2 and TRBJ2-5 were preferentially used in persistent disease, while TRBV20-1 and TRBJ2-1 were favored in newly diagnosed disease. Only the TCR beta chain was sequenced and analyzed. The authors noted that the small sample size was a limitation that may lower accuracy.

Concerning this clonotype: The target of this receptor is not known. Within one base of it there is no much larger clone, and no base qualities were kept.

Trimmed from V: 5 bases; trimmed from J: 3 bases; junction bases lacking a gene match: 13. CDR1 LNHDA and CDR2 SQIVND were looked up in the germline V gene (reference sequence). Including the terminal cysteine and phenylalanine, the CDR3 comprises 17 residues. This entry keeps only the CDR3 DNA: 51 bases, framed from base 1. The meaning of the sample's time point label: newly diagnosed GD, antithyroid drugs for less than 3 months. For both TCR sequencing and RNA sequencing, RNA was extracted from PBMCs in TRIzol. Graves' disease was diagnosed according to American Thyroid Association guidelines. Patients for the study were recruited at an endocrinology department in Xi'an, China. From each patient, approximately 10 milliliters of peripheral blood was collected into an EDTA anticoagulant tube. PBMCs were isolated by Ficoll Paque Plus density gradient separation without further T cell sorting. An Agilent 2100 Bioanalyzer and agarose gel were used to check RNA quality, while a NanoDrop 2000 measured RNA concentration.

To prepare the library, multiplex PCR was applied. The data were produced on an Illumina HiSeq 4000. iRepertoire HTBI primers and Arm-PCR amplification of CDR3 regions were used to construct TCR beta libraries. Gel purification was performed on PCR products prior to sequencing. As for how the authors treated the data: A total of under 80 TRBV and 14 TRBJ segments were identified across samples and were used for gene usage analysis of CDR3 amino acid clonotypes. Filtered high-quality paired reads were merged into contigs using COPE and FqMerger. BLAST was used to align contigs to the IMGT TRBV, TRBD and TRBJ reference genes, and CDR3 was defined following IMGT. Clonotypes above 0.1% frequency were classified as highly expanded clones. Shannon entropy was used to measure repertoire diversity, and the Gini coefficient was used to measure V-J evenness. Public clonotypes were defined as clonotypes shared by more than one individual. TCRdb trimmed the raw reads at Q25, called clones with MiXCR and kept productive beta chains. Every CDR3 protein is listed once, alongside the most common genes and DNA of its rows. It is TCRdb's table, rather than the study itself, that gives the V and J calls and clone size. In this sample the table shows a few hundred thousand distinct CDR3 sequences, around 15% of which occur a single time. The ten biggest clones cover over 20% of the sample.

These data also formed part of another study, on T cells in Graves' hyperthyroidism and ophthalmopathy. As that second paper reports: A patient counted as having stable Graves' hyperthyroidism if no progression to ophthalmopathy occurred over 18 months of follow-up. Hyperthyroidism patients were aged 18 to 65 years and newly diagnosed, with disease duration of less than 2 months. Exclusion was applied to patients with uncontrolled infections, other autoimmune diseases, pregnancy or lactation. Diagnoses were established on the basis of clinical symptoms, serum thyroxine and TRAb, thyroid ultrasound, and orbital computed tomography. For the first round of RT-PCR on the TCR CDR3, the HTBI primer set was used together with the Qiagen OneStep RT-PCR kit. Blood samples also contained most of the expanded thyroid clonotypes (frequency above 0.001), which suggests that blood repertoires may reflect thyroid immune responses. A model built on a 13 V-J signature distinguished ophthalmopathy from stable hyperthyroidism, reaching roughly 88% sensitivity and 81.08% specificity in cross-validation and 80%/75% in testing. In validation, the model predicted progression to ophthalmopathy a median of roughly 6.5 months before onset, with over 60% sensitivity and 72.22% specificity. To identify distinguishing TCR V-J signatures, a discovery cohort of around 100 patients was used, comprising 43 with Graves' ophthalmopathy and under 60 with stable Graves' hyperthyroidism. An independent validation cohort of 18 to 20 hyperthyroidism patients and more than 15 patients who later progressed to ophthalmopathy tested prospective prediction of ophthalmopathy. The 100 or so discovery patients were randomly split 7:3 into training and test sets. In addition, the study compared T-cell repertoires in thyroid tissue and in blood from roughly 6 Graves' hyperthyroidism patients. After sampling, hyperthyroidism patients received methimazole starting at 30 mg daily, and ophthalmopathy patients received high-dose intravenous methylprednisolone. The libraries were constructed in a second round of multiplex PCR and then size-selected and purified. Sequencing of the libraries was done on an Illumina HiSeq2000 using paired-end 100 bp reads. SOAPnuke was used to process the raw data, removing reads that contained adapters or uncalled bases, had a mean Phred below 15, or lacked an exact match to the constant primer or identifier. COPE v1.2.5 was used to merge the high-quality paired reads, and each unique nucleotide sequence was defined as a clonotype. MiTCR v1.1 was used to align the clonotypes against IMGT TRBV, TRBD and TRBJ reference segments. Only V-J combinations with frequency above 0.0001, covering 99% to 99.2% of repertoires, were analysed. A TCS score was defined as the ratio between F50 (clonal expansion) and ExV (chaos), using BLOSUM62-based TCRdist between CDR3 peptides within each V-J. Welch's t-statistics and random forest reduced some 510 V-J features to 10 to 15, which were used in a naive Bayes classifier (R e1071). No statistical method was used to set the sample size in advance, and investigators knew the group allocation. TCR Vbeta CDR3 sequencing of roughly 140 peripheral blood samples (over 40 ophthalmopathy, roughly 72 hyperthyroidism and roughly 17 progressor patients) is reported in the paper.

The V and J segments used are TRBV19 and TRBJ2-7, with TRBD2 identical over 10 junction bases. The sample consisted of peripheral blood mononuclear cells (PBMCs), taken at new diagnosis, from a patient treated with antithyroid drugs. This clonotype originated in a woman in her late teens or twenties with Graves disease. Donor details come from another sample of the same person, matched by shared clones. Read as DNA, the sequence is TGTGCCAGTAGTTTCCACCTGAGCGGGGGGGCAAACTACGAGCAGTACTTC. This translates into CASSFHLSGGANYEQYF.